The 24 T cell receptor beta chains presented below share a single source sample, sequenced in a study of T-cell reconstitution after alpha-beta-depleted transplantation in children. Researchers prepared the TCRbeta library using unique molecular identifiers, the study reports. Using its own MiXCR run on the PCR reads, TCRdb lists one record per CDR3 protein. The sample lists some 250,000 distinct CDR3 sequences, around 12% occurring once. The sequencing here drew on PBMCs from the stem cell graft donor, taken from the stem cell graft. These receptors were collected from a human donor who donated a stem cell graft to a child with acute lymphoblastic leukemia.

This clonotype has only a few counts. The rearrangement links TRBV18 to TRBJ2-5; TRBD2 matches at 8 bases. The germline CDR1 and CDR2 sequences are KGHSH and LQKENI. The CDR3 loop spans 14 amino acids. With 4 bases clipped from V and 4 bases from J, the junction kept 5 bases outside the gene matches. This chain's CDR3 is CASSRRREGETQYF. The CDR3 DNA reads as TGTGCCAGCTCACGACGACGGGAGGGAGAGACCCAGTACTTC.

This clonotype has a count of ten or more. This chain joins TRBV5-1 and TRBJ2-2; 7 nucleotides agree with TRBD1. V lost 5 bases, J lost 4 bases, and 8 bases stayed unmatched. CDR1 and CDR2 (germline): SGHRS, YFSETQ. The CDR3 loop spans 15 amino acids. CDR3 residues: CASSPRTGVTGELFF. In DNA form, the CDR3 reads TGCGCCAGCAGTCCCAGGACAGGAGTCACCGGGGAGCTGTTTTTT.

This clonotype was seen at least ten times. The V and J genes are TRBV20-1 and TRBJ1-1, with 7 nucleotides matching TRBD1. V lost 0 bases, J lost 0 bases, and 13 bases stayed unmatched. The CDR3 totals 18 residues. Per germline, CDR1 DFQATT and CDR2 SNEGSKA (reference sequence). DNA for the CDR3: TGCAGTGCTAGAGAGGGCTACGGGACAGCTTCCCTGAACACTGAAGCTTTCTTT. Translation: CSAREGYGTASLNTEAFF.

This clonotype was picked up many times. The chain couples TRBV20-1 to TRBJ1-2; no clear D. The CDR3 has 13 residues. Germline loops: CDR1 DFQATT, CDR2 SNEGSKA (reference sequence). In DNA form, the CDR3 reads TGCAGCGGAAAGAGCCGGCAGCTCTATGGCTACACCTTC. It specifies CSGKSRQLYGYTF.

Many counts were recorded for this clonotype. The V gene is TRBV6-5, the J gene TRBJ2-7; D ambiguous. The germline V gene encodes CDR1 MNHEY and CDR2 SVGAGI. The CDR3 covers 15 residues. With 7 bases removed from V and 3 bases from J, the gap between germline ends came to 19 bases. This CDR3 reads CASTFTGQIDYEQYF. CDR3 sequence (DNA): TGTGCCAGCACTTTTACGGGCCAGATAGACTACGAGCAGTACTTC.

Only a few counts were recorded for this clonotype. This chain links TRBV6-2 or TRBV6-3 with TRBJ1-6; D perhaps matches TRBD1 (6 bases). Trimming cost V 6 bases and J 5 bases, with 14 bases left between them. From germline, CDR1 is MNHEY and CDR2 SVGEGT. The CDR3 is made up of 15 amino acids. The CDR3 nucleotides read TGTGCCAGCAGCCGATGGACAGCCCATAATTCACCCCTCCACTTT. Translation: CASSRWTAHNSPLHF.

The CDR3 loop reads CASSSTGPGAYEQYF. The CDR3, as DNA: TGTGCCAGCAGCTCCACCGGGCCTGGGGCCTACGAGCAGTACTTC. The rearrangement uses TRBV7-9 and TRBJ2-7; D gene ambiguous. The ends were cut back, 4 bases at V and 2 bases at J, with 15 bases in the middle. This CDR3 spans 15 amino acids. CDR1 SEHNR and CDR2 FQNEAQ come from the germline V gene (reference sequence). Complete variable domain (other parts from reference TRBV7-9 and TRBJ2-7): DTGVSQNPRHKITKRGQNVTFRCDPISEHNRLYWYRQTLGQGPEFLTYFQNEAQLEKSRLLSDRFSAERPKGSFSTLEIQRTEQGDSAMYLCASSSTGPGAYEQYFGPGTRLTVT.

Ten or more counts support this clonotype. The chain couples TRBV5-1 to TRBJ1-1; D unresolved. The V gene's germline CDR1 is SGHRS and CDR2 YFSETQ. V was cut by 0 bases and J by 1 base, with 7 bases left in between. This CDR3 has 14 amino acids. This CDR3 is CASSLDEGNTEAFF. In nucleotides, the CDR3 is TGCGCCAGCAGCTTGGATGAGGGGAACACTGAAGCTTTCTTT.

There are many counts of this clonotype. The genes are TRBV7-2 and TRBJ2-7, with TRBD2 matching 7 bases. The germline CDR1 and CDR2 sequences are SGHTA and FQGNSA. V was clipped by 2 bases and J by 4 bases; unmatched bases: 5. The CDR3 is made up of 14 amino acids. CDR3 residues: CASSLSSGVYEQYF. The CDR3 DNA reads TGTGCCAGCAGCTTATCTAGCGGAGTTTACGAGCAGTACTTC.

Many counts were recorded for this clonotype. This chain joins TRBV20-1 and TRBJ1-1; 7 nucleotides align to TRBD1. The CDR3 contains 14 residues. The J segment lost 6 bases and the V segment lost 5 bases, leaving 12 bases of the junction unmatched. Per the germline V gene, CDR1 is DFQATT and CDR2 is SNEGSKA (reference sequence). In nucleotides, the CDR3 is TGCAGTGCTCCTCTCAGGGGGACGCCAGCTGAAGCTTTCTTT. It is translated as CSAPLRGTPAEAFF.

This clonotype was seen repeatedly, ten times or more. The CDR3, as DNA: TGTGCCAGCAGTGGTACGGGACATAGAATGACCTACGAGCAGTACTTC. This gives the protein CASSGTGHRMTYEQYF. The chain joins TRBV6-1 to TRBJ2-7; D is possibly TRBD1 (6 bases). The CDR3 totals 16 residues. Germline CDR1 MNHNS, CDR2 SASEGT. The V gene lost 4 bases and the J gene lost 2 bases, with 18 bases spanning the gap.

This clonotype has at least ten counts. The chain is built from TRBV29-1 and TRBJ2-5; possible D gene TRBD2, 5 bases. Trimming shortened V by 3 bases and J by 4 bases, and 9 bases separated the two germline ends. The CDR3 sequence is 12 residues long. Germline V gene sequence: CDR1 SQVTM, CDR2 ANQGSEA. DNA for the CDR3: TGCAGCGTTGACGGGGTAGGAGAGACCCAGTACTTC. It codes for CSVDGVGETQYF.

This clonotype has a handful of counts. The V gene is TRBV2, the J gene TRBJ2-3; D not resolved. Between the trimmed V and J ends, which lost 2 bases and 2 bases, there was a span of 11 bases. CDR1 is SNHLY, CDR2 FYNNEI, per germline. The CDR3 consists of 15 residues. Written as DNA, the CDR3 is TGTGCCAGCAGTGAAAGTGTACAGTTCACAGATACGCAGTATTTT. This sequence encodes CASSESVQFTDTQYF.

This clonotype was observed at least ten times. The gene calls are TRBV12-3 or TRBV12-4 and TRBJ1-1; perhaps TRBD1 as D (5 bases). The CDR3 contains 12 residues. V gave up 6 bases and J gave up 3 bases, with 8 bases separating them. In DNA form, the CDR3 reads TGTGCCAGCAGCAAGGGGTACACTGAAGCTTTCTTT. As protein: CASSKGYTEAFF.

The CDR3 bases are TGTGCCAGCAGCTTAGGGGGGGGACCCCTCTACGAGCAGTACTTC. This sequence encodes CASSLGGGPLYEQYF. This chain connects TRBV7-9 to TRBJ2-7, with TRBD2 matching over 7 bases. This CDR3 comprises 15 residues. The germline V gene has CDR1 SEHNR and CDR2 FQNEAQ (reference sequence). J gave up 3 bases and V 1 base, and 6 bases lay outside the gene matches.

This clonotype was detected ten times or more. The V gene is TRBV12-3 or TRBV12-4, the J gene TRBJ1-4; D gene ambiguous. V was shortened by 5 bases and J by 12 bases, with 10 bases between the two germline ends. CDR3 size: 11 residues. The DNA of the CDR3 is TGTGCCAGCAGTCAAGGCGGAGAACTGTTTTTT. Translating it yields CASSQGGELFF.

This clonotype has a handful of counts. The genes are TRBV20-1 and TRBJ2-3; D gene unclear. Trimming removed 2 bases at V and 1 base at J, with 10 bases between. Germline V gives CDR1 DFQATT, CDR2 SNEGSKA (reference sequence). The CDR3 runs 14 residues. The CDR3 loop reads CSARTPGGTDTQYF. The CDR3 region has the DNA TGCAGTGCTAGAACTCCCGGCGGCACAGATACGCAGTATTTT.

This clonotype showed up many times. The chain carries TRBV7-2 and TRBJ1-1; no clear D. This CDR3 is built from 13 residues. CDR1 and CDR2 (germline): SGHTA, FQGNSA. V lost 7 bases and J 0 bases, leaving 9 bases between the germline ends. The CDR3 protein is CASKVGMNTEAFF. The CDR3 DNA is TGTGCCAGCAAAGTCGGGATGAACACTGAAGCTTTCTTT.

This clonotype has only one observation. A much larger clone differs by one base, so this may be a read error. This chain connects TRBV20-1 to TRBJ1-2, with 9 bases matching TRBD1. CDR1 is DFQATT, CDR2 SNEGSKA, per germline (reference sequence). After removal of 3 bases from V and 3 bases from J, the junction contained 8 bases not matched to a gene. This CDR3 contains 15 residues. The CDR3 region is CSARAVDRGDYGYTF. CDR3 nucleotides: TGCAGTGCTAGGGCAGTTGACAGGGGGGACTATGGCTACACCTTC.

This clonotype was counted many times. The chain recombines TRBV28 with TRBJ2-6; D remains ambiguous. The germline CDR1 and CDR2 sequences are MDHEN and SYDVKM. Trimming took 5 bases from V and 0 from J, leaving 11 bases between them. CDR3 size: 16 residues. The chain's CDR3 is CASSLGLVSGANVLTF. The CDR3 DNA follows: TGTGCCAGCAGTCTAGGTTTGGTCTCTGGGGCCAACGTCCTGACTTTC.

This clonotype was counted at least ten times. The junction and the germline gene differ at one end; a read error may be behind it. The rearrangement links TRBV7-7 to TRBJ1-2; D not resolved. There are 14 residues in the CDR3. Germline values: CDR1 SSHAT, CDR2 FNYEAQ (reference sequence). CDR3 in DNA: TGTGCTAGCAGCCCAACCCGGGAAAACTATGGCTACACCTTC. Translated, it gives CASSPTRENYGYTF.

Details on this clonotype: This may arise from a read error, as a much more abundant clone is one base away. The rearrangement links TRBV27 to TRBJ2-1; possible D gene TRBD2, 6 bases. V was clipped by 4 bases and J by 8 bases, with 12 bases between them. The length of the CDR3 is 13 residues. The V gene's germline CDR1 is MNHEY and CDR2 SMNVEV (reference sequence). In nucleotides, the CDR3 is TGTGCCAGCAGTTACGGGACTTGGGATGAGCAGTTCTTC. This translates into CASSYGTWDEQFF.

In its sample, this clonotype was seen many times. The chain combines TRBV29-1 with TRBJ2-1, with 13 bases fitting TRBD2. There are 18 residues in the CDR3. Germline values: CDR1 SQVTM, CDR2 ANQGSEA. Trimming at V came to 5 bases and at J to 0 bases, leaving 10 bases not matched to a gene. Written as DNA, the CDR3 is TGCAGCGTTCCGTGGACTAGCGGGGGATTAAGCTCCTACAATGAGCAGTTCTTC. Translated: CSVPWTSGGLSSYNEQFF.

The table lists this clonotype with many counts. The CDR3, as DNA: TGTGCCAGCAGCCCTACCTCCTACGAGCAGTACTTC. It encodes CASSPTSYEQYF. The J gene is TRBJ2-7, the V gene TRBV2; D uncertain. The length of the CDR3 is 12 residues. Germline assignment: CDR1 SNHLY and CDR2 FYNNEI. The ends were cut back, 6 bases at V and 0 bases at J, with 6 bases in the middle.